The sequence of this T cell receptor (beta chain) was determined in a study of cytomegalovirus exposure and HLA in healthy donors. The CDR3 totals 13 residues. Trimming stripped 2 bases from V and 0 bases from J, with 5 bases between. CDR1 is MNHEY, CDR2 SMNVEV, per germline (reference sequence). For this clone: The same CDR3 can be traced to other DNA sequences in this sample.

The PCR had 60 Vbeta and 13 Jbeta primers. Method: immunoSEQ multiplex PCR; TCRdb's copy keeps in-frame clones and lacks some. The sample holds fewer than 100,000 clones, around 80% seen once. This TCR came from a male donor in good health and CMV-seropositive. The V and J genes are TRBV27 and TRBJ2-7, with a possible D match to TRBD1 (5 bases). Sequenced material: PBMCs. In nucleotides, the CDR3 is TGTGCCAGCAGTTTACAGGGCTCCTACGAGCAGTACTTC. Its protein product is CASSLQGSYEQYF.